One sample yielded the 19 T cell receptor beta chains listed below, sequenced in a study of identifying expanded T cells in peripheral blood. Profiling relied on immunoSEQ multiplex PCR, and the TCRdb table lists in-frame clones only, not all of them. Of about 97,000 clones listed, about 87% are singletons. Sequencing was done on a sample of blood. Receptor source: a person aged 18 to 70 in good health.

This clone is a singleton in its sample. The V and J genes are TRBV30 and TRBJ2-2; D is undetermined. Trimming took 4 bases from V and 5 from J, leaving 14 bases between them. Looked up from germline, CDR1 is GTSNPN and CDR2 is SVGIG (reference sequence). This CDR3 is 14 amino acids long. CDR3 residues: CAWKILGKTGELFF. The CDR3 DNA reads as TGTGCCTGGAAGATTTTGGGCAAGACCGGGGAGCTGTTTTTT. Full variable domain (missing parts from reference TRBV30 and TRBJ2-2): SQTIHQWPATLVQPVGSPLSLECTVEGTSNPNLYWYRQAAGRGLQLLFYSVGIGQISSEVPQNLSASRPQDRQFILSSKKLLLSDSGFYLCAWKILGKTGELFFGEGSRLTVL.

This chain's CDR3 is CASSLVRGLGEQYF. The CDR3 DNA reads TGTGCCAGCAGCTTAGTCAGGGGCCTCGGAGAGCAGTACTTC. V usage is TRBV7-8 and J usage is TRBJ2-7; TRBD1 is a possible D gene (6 bases). This CDR3 is built from 14 residues. Germline-derived CDR1 and CDR2 are SGHVS and FQNEAQ. Trimming stripped 1 base from V and 7 bases from J, with 14 bases between.

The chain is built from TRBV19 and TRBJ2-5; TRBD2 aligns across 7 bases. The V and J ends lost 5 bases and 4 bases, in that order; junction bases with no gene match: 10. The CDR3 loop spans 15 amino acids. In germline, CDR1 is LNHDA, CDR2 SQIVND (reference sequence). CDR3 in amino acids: CASSATEGGRETQYF. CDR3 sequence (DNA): TGTGCCAGTAGTGCTACAGAGGGAGGGCGAGAGACCCAGTACTTC.

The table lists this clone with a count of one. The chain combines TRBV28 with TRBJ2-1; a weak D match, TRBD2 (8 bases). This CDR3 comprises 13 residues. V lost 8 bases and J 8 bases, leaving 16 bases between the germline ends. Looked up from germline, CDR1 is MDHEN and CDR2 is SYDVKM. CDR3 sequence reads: CASGREGADEQFF. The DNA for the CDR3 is TGTGCCAGCGGCCGGGAGGGGGCCGATGAGCAGTTCTTC.

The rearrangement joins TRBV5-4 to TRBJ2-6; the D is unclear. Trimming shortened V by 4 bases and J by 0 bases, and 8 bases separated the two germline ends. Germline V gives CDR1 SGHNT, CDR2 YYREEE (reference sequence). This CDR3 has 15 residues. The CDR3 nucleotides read TGTGCCAGCAGCCCGGACCGCTCTGGGGCCAACGTCCTGACTTTC. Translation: CASSPDRSGANVLTF.

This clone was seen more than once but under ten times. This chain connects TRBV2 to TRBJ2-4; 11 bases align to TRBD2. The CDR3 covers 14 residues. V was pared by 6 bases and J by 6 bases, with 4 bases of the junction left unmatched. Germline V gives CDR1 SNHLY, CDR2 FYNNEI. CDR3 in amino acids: CASRLAGAANIQYF. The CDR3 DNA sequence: TGTGCCAGCAGACTAGCGGGGGCAGCAAACATTCAGTACTTC.

CDR3 bases: TGTGCCAGCAGCTTAGGGCTACACGCCAATGAGCAGTTCTTC. This encodes CASSLGLHANEQFF. The chain uses TRBV5-6 and TRBJ2-1; unclear D gene. Germline V lookup: CDR1 SGHDT, CDR2 YYEEEE. The ends were cut back, 2 bases at V and 6 bases at J, with 12 bases in the middle. The CDR3 sequence is 14 residues long.

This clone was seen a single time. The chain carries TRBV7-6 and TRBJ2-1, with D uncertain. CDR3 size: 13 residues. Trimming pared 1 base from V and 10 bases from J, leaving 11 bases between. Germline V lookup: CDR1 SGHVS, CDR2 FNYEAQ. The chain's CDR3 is CASSLDLRGEQFF. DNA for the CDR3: TGTGCCAGCAGCTTAGATCTCCGCGGAGAGCAGTTCTTC. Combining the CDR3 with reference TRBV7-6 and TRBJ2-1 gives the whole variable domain GAGVSQSPRYKVTKRGQDVALRCDPISGHVSLYWYRQALGQGPEFLTYFNYEAQQDKSGLPNDRFSAERPEGSISTLTIQRTEQRDSAMYRCASSLDLRGEQFFGPGTRLTVL.

The CDR3: CASSGTYEQYF. DNA for the CDR3: TGTGCCAGCAGCGGTACCTACGAGCAGTACTTC. The chain recombines TRBV9 with TRBJ2-7; D gene ambiguous. The CDR3 is made up of 11 amino acids. The germline gives CDR1 SGDLS, CDR2 YYNGEE. Trimming took off 3 bases at V and 2 bases at J, with 3 bases between the two ends.

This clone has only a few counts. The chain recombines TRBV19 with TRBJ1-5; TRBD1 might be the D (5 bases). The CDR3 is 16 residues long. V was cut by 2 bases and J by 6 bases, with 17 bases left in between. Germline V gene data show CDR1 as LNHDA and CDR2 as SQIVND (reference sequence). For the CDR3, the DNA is TGTGCCAGTAGTATAAGTGGAGCTACAAGGGGTCAGCCCCAGCATTTT. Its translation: CASSISGATRGQPQHF.

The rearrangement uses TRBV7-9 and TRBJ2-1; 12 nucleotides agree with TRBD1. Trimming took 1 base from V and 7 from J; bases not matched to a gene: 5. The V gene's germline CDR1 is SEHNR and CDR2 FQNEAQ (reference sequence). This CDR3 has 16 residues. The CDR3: CASSLEGTGGRNEQFF. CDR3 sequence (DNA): TGTGCCAGCAGCTTAGAGGGGACAGGGGGCCGAAATGAGCAGTTCTTC.

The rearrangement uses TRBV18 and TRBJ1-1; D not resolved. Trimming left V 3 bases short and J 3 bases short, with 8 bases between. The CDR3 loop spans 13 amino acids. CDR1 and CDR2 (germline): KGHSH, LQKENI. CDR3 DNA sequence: TGTGCCAGCTCACCCGAACGGGACACTGAAGCTTTCTTT. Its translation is CASSPERDTEAFF. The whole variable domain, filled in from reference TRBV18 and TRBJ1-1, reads NAGVMQNPRHLVRRRGQEARLRCSPMKGHSHVYWYRQLPEEGLKFMVYLQKENIIDESGMPKERFSAEFPKEGPSILRIQQVVRGDSAAYFCASSPERDTEAFFGQGTRLTVV.

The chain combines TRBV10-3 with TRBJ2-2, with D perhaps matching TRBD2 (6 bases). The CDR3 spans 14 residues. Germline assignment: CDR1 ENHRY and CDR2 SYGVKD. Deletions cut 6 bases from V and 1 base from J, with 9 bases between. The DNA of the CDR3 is TGTGCCATCAGCCAGGGACTGAACACCGGGGAGCTGTTTTTT. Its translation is CAISQGLNTGELFF.

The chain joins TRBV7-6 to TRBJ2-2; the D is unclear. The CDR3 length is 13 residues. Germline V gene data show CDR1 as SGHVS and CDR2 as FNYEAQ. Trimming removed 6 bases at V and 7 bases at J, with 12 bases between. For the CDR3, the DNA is TGTGCCAGCAGTTCCGAGTCCTACGGGGAGCTGTTTTTT. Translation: CASSSESYGELFF. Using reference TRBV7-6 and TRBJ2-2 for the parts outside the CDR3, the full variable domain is GAGVSQSPRYKVTKRGQDVALRCDPISGHVSLYWYRQALGQGPEFLTYFNYEAQQDKSGLPNDRFSAERPEGSISTLTIQRTEQRDSAMYRCASSSESYGELFFGEGSRLTVL.

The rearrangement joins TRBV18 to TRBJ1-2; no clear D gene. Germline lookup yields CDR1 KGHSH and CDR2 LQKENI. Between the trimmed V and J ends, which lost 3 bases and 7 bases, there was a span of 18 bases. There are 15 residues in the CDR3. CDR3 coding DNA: TGTGCCAGCTCACCGTCGACATCGCAAAGCCGTGGCTACACCTTC. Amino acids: CASSPSTSQSRGYTF.

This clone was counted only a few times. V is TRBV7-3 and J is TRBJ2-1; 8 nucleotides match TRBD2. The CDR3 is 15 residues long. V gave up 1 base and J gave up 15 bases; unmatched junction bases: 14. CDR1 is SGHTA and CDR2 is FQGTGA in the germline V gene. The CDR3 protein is CASSLNSGTSGIRFF. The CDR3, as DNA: TGTGCCAGCAGCTTAAATAGCGGGACCTCTGGAATCCGGTTCTTC.

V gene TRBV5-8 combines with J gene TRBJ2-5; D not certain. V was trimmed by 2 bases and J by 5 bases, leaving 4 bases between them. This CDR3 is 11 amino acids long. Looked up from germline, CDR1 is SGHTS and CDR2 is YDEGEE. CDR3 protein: CASSFQETQYF. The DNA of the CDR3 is TGTGCCAGCAGCTTTCAGGAGACCCAGTACTTC. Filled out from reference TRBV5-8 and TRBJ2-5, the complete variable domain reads EAGVTQSPTHLIKTRGQQATLRCSPISGHTSVYWYQQALGLGLQFLLWYDEGEERNRGNFPPRFSGRQFPNYSSELNVNALELEDSALYLCASSFQETQYFGPGTRLLVL.

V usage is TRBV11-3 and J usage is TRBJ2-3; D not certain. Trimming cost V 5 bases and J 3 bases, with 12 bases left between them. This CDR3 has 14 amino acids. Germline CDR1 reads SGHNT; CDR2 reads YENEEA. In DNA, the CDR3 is TGTGCCAGCAGCCCCCGGCCGGGTACAGATACGCAGTATTTT. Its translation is CASSPRPGTDTQYF.

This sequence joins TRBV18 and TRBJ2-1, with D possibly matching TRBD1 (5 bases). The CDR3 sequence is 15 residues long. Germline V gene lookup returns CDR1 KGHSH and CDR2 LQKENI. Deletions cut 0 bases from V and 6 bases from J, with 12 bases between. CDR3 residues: CASSPPGALSNEQFF. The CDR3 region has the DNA TGTGCCAGCTCACCACCTGGGGCACTCAGCAATGAGCAGTTCTTC.